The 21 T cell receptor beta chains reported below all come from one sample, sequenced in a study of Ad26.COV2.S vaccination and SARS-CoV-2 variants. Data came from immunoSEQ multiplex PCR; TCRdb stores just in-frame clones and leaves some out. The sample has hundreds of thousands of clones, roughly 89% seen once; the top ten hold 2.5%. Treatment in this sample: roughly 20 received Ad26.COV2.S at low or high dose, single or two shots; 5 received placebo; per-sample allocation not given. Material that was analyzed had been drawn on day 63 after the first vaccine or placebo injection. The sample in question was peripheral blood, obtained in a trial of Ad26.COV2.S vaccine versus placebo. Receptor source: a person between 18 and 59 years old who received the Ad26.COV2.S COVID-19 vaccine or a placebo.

CDR3 residues: CASSTRQPNQPQHF. The CDR3 region has the DNA TGTGCCAGCAGCACCCGACAGCCCAATCAGCCCCAGCATTTT. The chain combines TRBV5-6 with TRBJ1-5, with D possibly being TRBD1 (5 bases). Germline values: CDR1 SGHDT, CDR2 YYEEEE. The CDR3 consists of 14 residues. Trimming left V 4 bases short and J 3 bases short, with 11 bases between.

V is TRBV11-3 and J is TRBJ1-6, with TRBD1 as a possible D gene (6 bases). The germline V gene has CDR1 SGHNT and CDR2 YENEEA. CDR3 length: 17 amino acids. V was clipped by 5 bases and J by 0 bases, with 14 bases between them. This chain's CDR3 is CASSLAPDSSYNSPLHF. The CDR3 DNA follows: TGTGCCAGCAGCCTAGCCCCGGACAGCTCCTATAATTCACCCCTCCACTTT.

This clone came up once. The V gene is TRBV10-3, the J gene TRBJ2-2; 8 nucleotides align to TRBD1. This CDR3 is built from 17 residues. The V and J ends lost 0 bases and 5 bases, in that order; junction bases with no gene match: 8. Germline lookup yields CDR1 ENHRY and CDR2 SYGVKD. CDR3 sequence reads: CAISESVRQGATGELFF. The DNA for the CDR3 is TGTGCCATCAGTGAGTCGGTCCGGCAGGGGGCGACCGGGGAGCTGTTTTTT.

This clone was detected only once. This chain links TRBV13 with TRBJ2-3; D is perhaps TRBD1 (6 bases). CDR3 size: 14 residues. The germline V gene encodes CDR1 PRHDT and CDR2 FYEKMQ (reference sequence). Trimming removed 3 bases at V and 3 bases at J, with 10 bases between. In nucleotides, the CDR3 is TGTGCCAGCAGCTTGAACAGGGAGACAGATACGCAGTATTTT. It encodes CASSLNRETDTQYF.

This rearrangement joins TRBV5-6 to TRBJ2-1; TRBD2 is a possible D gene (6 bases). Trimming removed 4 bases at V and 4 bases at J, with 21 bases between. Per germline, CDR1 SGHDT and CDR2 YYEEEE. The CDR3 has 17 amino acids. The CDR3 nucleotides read TGTGCCAGCAGCCATCCTTTTGACGAGGAGGGGTACAATGAGCAGTTCTTC. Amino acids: CASSHPFDEEGYNEQFF.

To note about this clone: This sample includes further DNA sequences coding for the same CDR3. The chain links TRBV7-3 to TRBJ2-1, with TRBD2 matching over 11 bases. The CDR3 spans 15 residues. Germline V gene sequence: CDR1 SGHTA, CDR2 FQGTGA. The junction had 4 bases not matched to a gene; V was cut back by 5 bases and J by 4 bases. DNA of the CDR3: TGTGCCAGCAGCCAGGGACTAGCGGCTTACAATGAGCAGTTCTTC. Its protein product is CASSQGLAAYNEQFF.

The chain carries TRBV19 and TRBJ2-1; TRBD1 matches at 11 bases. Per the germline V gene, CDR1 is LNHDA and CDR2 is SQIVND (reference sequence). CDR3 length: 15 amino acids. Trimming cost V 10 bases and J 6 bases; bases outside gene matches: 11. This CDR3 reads CATQRRDRGINEQFF. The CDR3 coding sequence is TGTGCCACCCAGCGCCGGGACAGGGGGATCAATGAGCAGTTCTTC.

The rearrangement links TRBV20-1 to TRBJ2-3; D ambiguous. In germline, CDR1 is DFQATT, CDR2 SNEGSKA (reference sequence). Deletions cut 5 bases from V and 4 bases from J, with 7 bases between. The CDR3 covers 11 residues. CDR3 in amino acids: CSARQSDTQYF. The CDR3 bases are TGCAGTGCTCGTCAGTCAGATACGCAGTATTTT.

The CDR3 loop is CASSPRAANTDTQYF. The CDR3 DNA is TGCGCCAGCAGCCCCCGGGCAGCGAACACAGATACGCAGTATTTT. The chain employs TRBV4-1 and TRBJ2-3, with D hard to call. This CDR3 is 15 amino acids long. V was trimmed by 4 bases and J by 2 bases, leaving 13 bases between them. Germline assignment: CDR1 MGHRA and CDR2 YSYEKL.

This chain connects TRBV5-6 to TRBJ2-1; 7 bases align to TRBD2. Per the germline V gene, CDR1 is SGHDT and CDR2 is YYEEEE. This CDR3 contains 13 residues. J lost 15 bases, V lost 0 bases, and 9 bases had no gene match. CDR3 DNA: TGTGCCAGCAGCTTGGGGGAGCGGGAAGTATCGTTCTTC. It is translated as CASSLGEREVSFF.

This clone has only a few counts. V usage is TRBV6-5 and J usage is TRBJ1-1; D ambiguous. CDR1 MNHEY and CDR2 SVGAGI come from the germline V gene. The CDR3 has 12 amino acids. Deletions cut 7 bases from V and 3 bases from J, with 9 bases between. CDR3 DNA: TGTGCCAGCATTGGCAGCTACACTGAAGCTTTCTTT. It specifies CASIGSYTEAFF.

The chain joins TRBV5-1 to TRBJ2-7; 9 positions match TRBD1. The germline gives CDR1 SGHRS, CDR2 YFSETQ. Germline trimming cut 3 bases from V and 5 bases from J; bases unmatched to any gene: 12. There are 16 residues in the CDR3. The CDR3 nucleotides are TGCGCCAGCAGCTCCCTTGGGGACAGGGCCCCACACGAGCAGTACGTC. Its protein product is CASSSLGDRAPHEQYV.

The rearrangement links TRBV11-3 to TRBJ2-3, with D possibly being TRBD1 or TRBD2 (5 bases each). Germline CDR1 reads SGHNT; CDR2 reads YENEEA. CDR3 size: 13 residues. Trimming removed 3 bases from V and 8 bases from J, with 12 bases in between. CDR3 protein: CASSLSRDRTQYF. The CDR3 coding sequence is TGTGCCAGCAGCTTGTCCCGGGACCGTACGCAGTATTTT. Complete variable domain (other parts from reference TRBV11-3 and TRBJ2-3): EAGVVQSPRYKIIEKKQPVAFWCNPISGHNTLYWYLQNLGQGPELLIRYENEEAVDDSQLPKDRFSAERLKGVDSTLKIQPAELGDSAVYLCASSLSRDRTQYFGPGTRLTVL.

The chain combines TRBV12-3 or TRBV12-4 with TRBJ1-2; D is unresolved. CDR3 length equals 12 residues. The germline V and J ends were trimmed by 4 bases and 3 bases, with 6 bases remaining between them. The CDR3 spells CASSSGYYGYTF. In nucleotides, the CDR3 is TGTGCCAGCAGTTCGGGGTACTATGGCTACACCTTC.

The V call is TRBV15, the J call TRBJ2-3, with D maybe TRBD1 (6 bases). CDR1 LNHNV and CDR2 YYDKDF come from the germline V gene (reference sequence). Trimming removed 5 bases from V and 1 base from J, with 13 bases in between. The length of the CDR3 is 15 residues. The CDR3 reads CATSPTHRGTDTQYF. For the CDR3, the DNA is TGTGCCACCAGCCCGACCCACAGGGGCACAGATACGCAGTATTTT.

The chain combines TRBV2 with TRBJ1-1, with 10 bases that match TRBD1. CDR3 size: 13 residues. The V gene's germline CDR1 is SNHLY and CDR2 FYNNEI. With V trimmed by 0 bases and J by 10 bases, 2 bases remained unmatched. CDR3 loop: CASSEAGDRGAFF. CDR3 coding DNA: TGTGCCAGCAGTGAAGCTGGGGACAGGGGAGCTTTCTTT.

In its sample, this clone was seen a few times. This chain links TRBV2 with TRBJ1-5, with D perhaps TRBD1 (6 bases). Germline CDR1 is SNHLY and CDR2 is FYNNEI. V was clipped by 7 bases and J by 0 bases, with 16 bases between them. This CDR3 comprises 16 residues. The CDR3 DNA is TGTGCCAGCACCCAACTAGGGGGGGTTAGCAATCAGCCCCAGCATTTT. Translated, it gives CASTQLGGVSNQPQHF.

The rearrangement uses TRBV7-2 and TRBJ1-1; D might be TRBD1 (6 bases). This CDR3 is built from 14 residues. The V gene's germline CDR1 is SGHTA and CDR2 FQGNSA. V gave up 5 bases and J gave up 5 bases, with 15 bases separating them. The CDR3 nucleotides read TGTGCCAGCAGCCCAGGACAGCCCCGGACTGAAGCTTTCTTT. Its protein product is CASSPGQPRTEAFF.

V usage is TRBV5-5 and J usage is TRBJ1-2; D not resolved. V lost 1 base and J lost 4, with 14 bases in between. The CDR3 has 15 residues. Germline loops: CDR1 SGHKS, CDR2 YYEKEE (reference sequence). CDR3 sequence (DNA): TGTGCCAGCAGCTTGATTTCCAGTATTTCCTATGGCTACACCTTC. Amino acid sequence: CASSLISSISYGYTF.

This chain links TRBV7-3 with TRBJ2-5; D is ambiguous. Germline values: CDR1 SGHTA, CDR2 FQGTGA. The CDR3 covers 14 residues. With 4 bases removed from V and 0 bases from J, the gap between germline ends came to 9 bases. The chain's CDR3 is CASSYNTYQETQYF. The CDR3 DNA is TGTGCCAGCAGCTATAACACGTACCAAGAGACCCAGTACTTC.

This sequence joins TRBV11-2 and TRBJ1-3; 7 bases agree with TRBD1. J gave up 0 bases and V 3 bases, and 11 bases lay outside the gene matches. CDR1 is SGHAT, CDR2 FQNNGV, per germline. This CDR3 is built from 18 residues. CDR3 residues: CASSFRGRDSLSGNTIYF. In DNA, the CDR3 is TGTGCCAGCAGCTTTCGTGGAAGGGACAGCCTCTCTGGAAACACCATATATTTT.